This T cell receptor beta chain was retrieved from a study of cytomegalovirus exposure and HLA in healthy donors. Notes on the study in general: Earlier analysis found most TCR beta V segments productive about 87% or about 30% of the time. In vitro work confirmed that three CMV-associated chains recognize CMV antigens. Reports showed the classifier diagnosing cytomegalovirus status with high specificity and sensitivity. V- and J-gene trimming in TCR beta was tied to a missense DCLRE1C variant by an analysis performed later.

Germline V CDR1 and CDR2: MDHEN, SYDVKM. This CDR3 has 13 amino acids. V trimming: 5 bases; J trimming: 9 bases; junction bases outside the gene matches: 6. Primers included in the PCR were 60 Vbeta and 13 Jbeta primers. Method: immunoSEQ multiplex PCR; TCRdb's copy keeps in-frame clones and lacks some. The sample holds about 100,000 clones, 65% to 75% seen once. Turning to this clone: Antigen unknown.

The clonotype was recovered from a female donor in good health and CMV-seropositive. This rearrangement joins TRBV28 to TRBJ2-1; 8 bases line up with TRBD2. Sequenced input: PBMCs. The CDR3 coding sequence is TGTGCCAGCAGTCTTAGCGGGGTTAGTGAGCAGTTCTTC. Translating it yields CASSLSGVSEQFF.